Here is one T cell receptor beta chain with its context. The data stem from a study of blood T cell repertoires in COVID-19. Turning to the study itself: From the United States, Italy and Spain came samples of acute and convalescent COVID-19.

All enrollees were about 18 to 95 years old and from 20 to 25 US areas. Participant-given clinical history determined each cohort assignment. CDR3 size: 12 residues. The V gene lost 1 base and the J gene lost 8 bases, with 8 bases spanning the gap. The germline gives CDR1 MDHEN, CDR2 SYDVKM. Produced via immunoSEQ multiplex PCR; TCRdb's table is partial and in-frame only. This sample yields approximately 210,000 clones, of which roughly 90% are seen a single time; over 7% belongs to the top ten. The receptor's source is a woman younger than 30 who had recovered from COVID-19. The V and J genes are TRBV28 and TRBJ1-2; D ambiguous. Specimen: PBMCs or T cells enriched from blood (not recorded which). The CDR3 DNA reads as TGTGCCAGCAGTTTATCAGATATGGGCTACACCTTC. This translates into CASSLSDMGYTF.